The 15 T cell receptor beta chains presented below share a single source sample, sequenced in a study of CD8 T cells in Susac syndrome (dated by TCRdb to the late 2010s). The method behind the library was the immunoSEQ multiplex PCR assay. RNA was extracted with the RNeasy kit and roughly 0.45 to 1 ug was reverse transcribed using random hexamers. Clones were called with MiXCR by TCRdb after fastp trimmed the public reads at Q25, and only in-frame beta chains were retained. Here each entry gathers all rows of one CDR3 protein and keeps the most common genes and DNA. This sample comprises 140,000 to 150,000 distinct CDR3 sequences, roughly 95% of them detected only once. Over 0.065% of the sample belongs to the ten largest clones. The sequenced sample was CD4+ T cells from PBMCs. These receptors all come from a human donor with Susac syndrome.

The chain uses TRBV3-1 and TRBJ1-1; D is undetermined. V gave up 7 bases and J gave up 1 base, with 7 bases separating them. Germline V gene sequence: CDR1 LGHDT, CDR2 YNNKEL (reference sequence). The CDR3 is 12 residues long. CDR3 DNA sequence: TGTGCCAGCAAGAGAGCGAACACTGAAGCTTTCTTT. Translated: CASKRANTEAFF.

The gene calls are TRBV7-6 and TRBJ2-3, with unresolved D. Germline V CDR1 and CDR2: SGHVS, FNYEAQ. The CDR3 is 12 residues long. V was cut by 5 bases and J by 6 bases, with 9 bases left in between. DNA for the CDR3: TGTGCCAGCAGCGGAGCTTTCGATACGCAGTATTTT. Its protein product is CASSGAFDTQYF.

J is TRBJ2-3 and V is TRBV5-4; D is possibly TRBD1 (5 bases). V dropped 0 bases and J dropped 4 bases, with 12 bases sitting between them. Germline V CDR1 and CDR2: SGHNT, YYREEE (reference sequence). The CDR3 sequence is 15 residues long. The CDR3 loop is CASSLARASADTQYF. DNA of the CDR3: TGTGCCAGCAGCTTGGCCAGGGCCTCCGCAGATACGCAGTATTTT. Combining the CDR3 with reference TRBV5-4 and TRBJ2-3 gives the whole variable domain ETGVTQSPTHLIKTRGQQVTLRCSSQSGHNTVSWYQQALGQGPQFIFQYYREEENGRGNFPPRFSGLQFPNYSSELNVNALELDDSALYLCASSLARASADTQYFGPGTRLTVL.

The chain recombines TRBV18 with TRBJ2-1; D not certain. This CDR3 region has 15 residues. The ends were cut back, 2 bases at V and 8 bases at J, with 16 bases in the middle. CDR1 and CDR2 (germline): KGHSH, LQKENI. The CDR3 loop reads CASSPRESPSHEQFF. CDR3 in DNA: TGTGCCAGCTCACCAAGGGAATCTCCCTCCCATGAGCAGTTCTTC.

The J gene is TRBJ2-7, the V gene TRBV12-3 or TRBV12-4; D is ambiguous. The CDR3 spans 13 residues. V lost 4 bases to trimming and J lost 2 bases, with 9 bases between them. The chain's CDR3 is CASSYPPPYEQYF. The CDR3 DNA reads as TGTGCCAGCAGTTATCCCCCCCCCTACGAGCAGTACTTC.

The rearrangement uses TRBV20-1 and TRBJ2-7, with D perhaps matching TRBD2 (5 bases). This CDR3 contains 13 residues. Between the trimmed V and J ends, which lost 0 bases and 6 bases, there was a span of 12 bases. Germline V CDR1 and CDR2: DFQATT, SNEGSKA (reference sequence). The CDR3 DNA follows: TGCAGTGCTAGAGATCGTCAAACTAGCGAGCAGTACTTC. This encodes CSARDRQTSEQYF.

The V and J genes are TRBV6-2 or TRBV6-3 and TRBJ2-1; perhaps TRBD1 as D (5 bases). V lost 6 bases and J 6 bases, leaving 9 bases between the germline ends. This CDR3 is built from 12 residues. Germline lookup yields CDR1 MNHEY and CDR2 SVGEGT. The CDR3 region is CASRDTLNEQFF. CDR3 sequence (DNA): TGTGCCAGCAGGGACACGCTCAATGAGCAGTTCTTC.

The chain recombines TRBV29-1 with TRBJ2-7; no reliable D call. Germline CDR1 SQVTM, CDR2 ANQGSEA. The CDR3 is 13 amino acids. V was pared by 0 bases and J by 0 bases, with 6 bases between. As DNA, the CDR3 is TGCAGCGTTGAAGAGGCACGCTCCTACGAGCAGTACTTC. Translation: CSVEEARSYEQYF.

This chain joins TRBV11-1 and TRBJ2-7; 12 nucleotides line up with TRBD2. This CDR3 has 15 amino acids. V lost 4 bases to trimming and J lost 2 bases; unmatched junction nucleotides: 3. The germline V gene has CDR1 SGHAT and CDR2 FQDESV (reference sequence). Written as DNA, the CDR3 is TGTGCCAGCAGCTCCAGGACTAGCGGGGCCTACGAGCAGTACTTC. This codes for CASSSRTSGAYEQYF.

The rearrangement joins TRBV24-1 to TRBJ2-3; no firm D call. Looked up from germline, CDR1 is KGHDR and CDR2 is SFDVKD. The CDR3 contains 14 residues. V shed 4 bases and J shed 6 bases, with 13 bases lying between them. CDR3 sequence: CATSEGRRVDTQYF. The CDR3, as DNA: TGTGCCACCAGTGAGGGCAGAAGGGTTGATACGCAGTATTTT.

The rearrangement uses TRBV27 and TRBJ1-1; D remains ambiguous. Trimming removed 2 bases from V and 1 base from J, with 11 bases in between. The CDR3 totals 15 residues. Germline CDR1 and CDR2: MNHEY and SMNVEV (reference sequence). The CDR3 loop is CASSLTRERNTEAFF. CDR3 nucleotide sequence: TGTGCCAGCAGTTTAACCAGAGAACGGAACACTGAAGCTTTCTTT.

This sequence joins TRBV12-3 or TRBV12-4 and TRBJ1-4; 11 bases map to TRBD1. The CDR3 has 17 residues. V shed 6 bases and J 6 bases; nucleotides not matched to a gene: 12. In DNA, the CDR3 is TGTGCCAGCAGCCCCCGCGGGACAGGGGGTTGGGATGAAAAACTGTTTTTT. Its translation is CASSPRGTGGWDEKLFF.

The rearrangement joins TRBV12-3 or TRBV12-4 to TRBJ2-2; D might be TRBD1 (7 bases). The ends were cut back, 3 bases at V and 1 base at J, with 12 bases in the middle. CDR3 size: 16 residues. CDR3: CASSLEGTVNTGELFF. CDR3 sequence (DNA): TGTGCCAGCAGTTTGGAGGGGACAGTGAACACCGGGGAGCTGTTTTTT.

The chain has TRBV20-1 and TRBJ2-3; D is undetermined. Trimming removed 0 bases at V and 2 bases at J, with 9 bases between. The CDR3 sequence is 14 residues long. The germline V gene has CDR1 DFQATT and CDR2 SNEGSKA (reference sequence). The CDR3 sequence is CSARDYGDTDTQYF. The CDR3 bases are TGCAGTGCTAGAGATTATGGCGACACAGATACGCAGTATTTT.

This rearrangement joins TRBV4-2 to TRBJ1-2; D not resolved. Trimming shortened V by 0 bases and J by 7 bases, and 9 bases separated the two germline ends. CDR1 and CDR2 from the germline V gene are LGHNA and YNFKEQ. The CDR3 is 13 amino acids. The chain's CDR3 is CASSQDEGSGYTF. The CDR3 DNA reads TGTGCCAGCAGCCAAGACGAGGGAAGTGGCTACACCTTC.